Shown below are 28 T cell receptor beta chains from a single sample sequenced in a study of blood T cell repertoires in COVID-19. Some clones are missing from TCRdb's copy, which holds only in-frame ones; the method was immunoSEQ multiplex PCR. The sample yields just over 35,000 clones, about 88% seen once. Sequencing was carried out using peripheral blood. These receptors all come from a human donor in a cohort sampled during active COVID-19.

This clone was seen a single time. V gene TRBV7-2 combines with J gene TRBJ2-1; possible D gene TRBD1, 6 bases. The CDR3 covers 14 residues. Trimming shortened V by 5 bases and J by 3 bases, and 11 bases separated the two germline ends. Germline V gene data show CDR1 as SGHTA and CDR2 as FQGNSA. CDR3 sequence: CASSLQGNYNEQFF. The CDR3 nucleotides read TGTGCCAGCAGCCTCCAGGGGAACTACAATGAGCAGTTCTTC.

This rearrangement joins TRBV19 to TRBJ2-7, with D maybe TRBD2 (5 bases). The CDR3 totals 13 residues. The V end lost 5 bases, the J end lost 1 base, and 9 bases lay between the germline ends. In germline, CDR1 is LNHDA, CDR2 SQIVND (reference sequence). For the CDR3, the DNA is TGTGCCAGTAGTTTGACGGGGTCCTACGAGCAGTACTTC. Translating it yields CASSLTGSYEQYF.

V is TRBV27 and J is TRBJ1-2, with 7 bases fitting TRBD1. CDR3 size: 15 residues. The V gene end was trimmed by 5 bases and the J gene end by 2 bases; junction bases not matched to a gene: 8. Germline V gene lookup returns CDR1 MNHEY and CDR2 SMNVEV (reference sequence). The CDR3 loop reads CASSADRERNYGYTF. The CDR3 region has the DNA TGTGCCAGCAGTGCCGACAGGGAGAGGAACTATGGCTACACCTTC.

The V call is TRBV5-1, the J call TRBJ1-1, with 7 bases fitting TRBD1. V shed 4 bases and J 1 base; nucleotides not matched to a gene: 4. Per the germline V gene, CDR1 is SGHRS and CDR2 is YFSETQ. The CDR3 contains 14 residues. The CDR3 coding sequence is TGCGCCAGCAGCCAGGGACAGCCGAACACTGAAGCTTTCTTT. Residues: CASSQGQPNTEAFF.

The J gene is TRBJ2-1, the V gene TRBV24-1; TRBD2 aligns across 9 bases. Germline CDR1 is KGHDR and CDR2 is SFDVKD. The CDR3 consists of 15 residues. V lost 5 bases and J lost 12; bases outside the gene matches: 13. The CDR3 nucleotides read TGTGCCACCAGTGGAGATAGCGGGGGTCCCTTGGGGCAGTTCTTC. Translating it yields CATSGDSGGPLGQFF.

This chain connects TRBV11-2 to TRBJ1-6; D gene ambiguous. The length of the CDR3 is 14 residues. Trimming cost V 3 bases and J 14 bases, with 17 bases left between them. In germline, CDR1 is SGHAT, CDR2 FQNNGV. The CDR3, as DNA: TGTGCCAGCAGCTTTTCCCCACCATATCAGACCCTCCACTTT. The encoded protein is CASSFSPPYQTLHF.

Here the CDR3 reads CATRGERNTDTQYF. The DNA of the CDR3 is TGTGCCACGCGGGGGGAGCGGAACACAGATACGCAGTATTTT. The chain combines TRBV15 with TRBJ2-3; 8 nucleotides agree with TRBD2. This CDR3 spans 14 amino acids. With V trimmed by 9 bases and J by 2 bases, 7 bases remained unmatched. Germline V gene lookup returns CDR1 LNHNV and CDR2 YYDKDF (reference sequence).

This clone was seen only a few times. The V call is TRBV20-1, the J call TRBJ2-7, with no clear D. V gave up 6 bases and J gave up 3 bases, with 9 bases separating them. The CDR3 extends over 11 amino acids. Germline-derived CDR1 and CDR2 are DFQATT and SNEGSKA (reference sequence). The CDR3 loop is CSALGRYEQYF. In DNA form, the CDR3 reads TGCAGTGCCTTGGGCCGCTACGAGCAGTACTTC.

The V and J genes are TRBV30 and TRBJ2-1; D gene unclear. In germline, CDR1 is GTSNPN, CDR2 SVGIG (reference sequence). The CDR3 runs 15 residues. The V and J ends lost 0 bases and 10 bases respectively, with 19 bases between them. Written as DNA, the CDR3 is TGTGCCTGGAGTGTTGTGGCAGGCTGGAACGTCGAGCAGTTCTTC. The encoded protein is CAWSVVAGWNVEQFF.

The chain links TRBV5-1 to TRBJ2-7; 8 nucleotides line up with TRBD1. The CDR3 is made up of 15 amino acids. Trimming took 0 bases from V and 2 from J; bases not matched to a gene: 4. The germline V gene has CDR1 SGHRS and CDR2 YFSETQ. The CDR3 here is CASSLAPGQAYEQYF. Written as DNA, the CDR3 is TGCGCCAGCAGCTTGGCTCCGGGACAGGCCTACGAGCAGTACTTC. Full variable domain (outside the CDR3, taken from reference TRBV5-1 and TRBJ2-7): KAGVTQTPRYLIKTRGQQVTLSCSPISGHRSVSWYQQTPGQGLQFLFEYFSETQRNKGNFPGRFSGRQFSNSRSEMNVSTLELGDSALYLCASSLAPGQAYEQYFGPGTRLTVT.

This clone was observed a handful of times. The DNA for the CDR3 is TGCGCCAGCAGGGAGGCAGGGTCGGGTCAGCCCCAGCATTTT. It translates to CASREAGSGQPQHF. This chain uses TRBV10-2 with TRBJ1-5, with D perhaps matching TRBD1 (5 bases). The V and J ends lost 6 bases and 6 bases respectively, with 15 bases between them. This CDR3 contains 14 residues. The germline V gene has CDR1 WSHSY and CDR2 SAAADI.

The chain combines TRBV14 with TRBJ2-1; the match to TRBD2 covers 7 bases. The trim removed 2 bases at V and 7 bases at J, leaving 17 bases unmatched. The CDR3 runs 18 residues. The germline V gene encodes CDR1 SGHDN and CDR2 FVKESK. The CDR3 DNA follows: TGTGCCAGCAGCCAATTCTCCGGGGGGACTCTTTTGTGGAATGAGCAGTTCTTC. This gives the protein CASSQFSGGTLLWNEQFF.

The chain employs TRBV30 and TRBJ2-7; no clear D gene. The CDR3 runs 11 residues. Per the germline V gene, CDR1 is GTSNPN and CDR2 is SVGIG (reference sequence). The germline V and J ends were trimmed by 2 bases and 7 bases, with 9 bases remaining between them. In nucleotides, the CDR3 is TGTGCCTGGAGTAAACTCGGGGAGCAGTACTTC. Protein product: CAWSKLGEQYF.

In this sample, this clone turned up once. The chain combines TRBV9 with TRBJ2-3; 7 positions match TRBD2. CDR1 and CDR2 (germline): SGDLS, YYNGEE. V trimming: 4 bases; J trimming: 2 bases; junction bases outside the gene matches: 10. This CDR3 comprises 16 residues. The CDR3 protein is CASSPGIGTITDTQYF. As DNA, the CDR3 is TGTGCCAGCAGCCCCGGTATAGGGACTATCACAGATACGCAGTATTTT.

This chain uses TRBV5-1 with TRBJ2-3, with 9 bases aligning to TRBD1. The CDR3 is 17 amino acids. The junction had 8 bases not matched to a gene; V was cut back by 3 bases and J by 0 bases. Germline V gives CDR1 SGHRS, CDR2 YFSETQ. CDR3 residues: CASSSKQGAGSTDTQYF. CDR3 DNA: TGCGCCAGCAGCTCCAAACAGGGGGCCGGGAGCACAGATACGCAGTATTTT.

This clone was observed a few times. The chain couples TRBV5-4 to TRBJ1-6; D call uncertain. This CDR3 has 14 amino acids. V lost 4 bases to trimming and J lost 10 bases, with 15 bases between them. Germline loops: CDR1 SGHNT, CDR2 YYREEE (reference sequence). The CDR3 spells CASSLRLPGSPLHF. The CDR3 coding sequence is TGTGCCAGCAGCCTCCGACTGCCCGGGTCACCCCTCCACTTT.

The gene calls are TRBV7-9 and TRBJ2-7, with TRBD1 as a possible D gene (6 bases). The CDR3 loop spans 12 amino acids. V lost 3 bases to trimming and J lost 6 bases, with 9 bases between them. Germline V gene sequence: CDR1 SEHNR, CDR2 FQNEAQ (reference sequence). The DNA of the CDR3 is TGTGCCAGCAGCTTCTTAGGGGGCGAGCAGTACTTC. Protein product: CASSFLGGEQYF.

The chain carries TRBV5-4 and TRBJ2-5; D gene unclear. CDR3 length: 12 amino acids. V dropped 5 bases and J dropped 0 bases, with 5 bases sitting between them. CDR1 is SGHNT and CDR2 is YYREEE in the germline V gene (reference sequence). The CDR3: CASRRYQETQYF. DNA of the CDR3: TGTGCCAGCAGGAGATACCAAGAGACCCAGTACTTC. The variable domain in full, with the rest retrieved from reference TRBV5-4 and TRBJ2-5, is ETGVTQSPTHLIKTRGQQVTLRCSSQSGHNTVSWYQQALGQGPQFIFQYYREEENGRGNFPPRFSGLQFPNYSSELNVNALELDDSALYLCASRRYQETQYFGPGTRLLVL.

The V and J genes are TRBV29-1 and TRBJ1-1; tentatively, D is TRBD1 (6 bases). Germline V lookup: CDR1 SQVTM, CDR2 ANQGSEA. CDR3 length: 11 residues. The V end was cut by 6 bases, the J end by 5 bases, with 10 bases between. The DNA for the CDR3 is TGCAGCGTCGCCAGGGGAACTGAAGCTTTCTTT. This encodes CSVARGTEAFF.

The V gene is TRBV2, the J gene TRBJ2-5; D might be TRBD1 (7 bases). Trimming removed 6 bases at V and 2 bases at J, with 19 bases between. Per the germline V gene, CDR1 is SNHLY and CDR2 is FYNNEI. The CDR3 consists of 16 residues. CDR3 coding DNA: TGTGCCAGCAGACGACAGGGAGGCTTGGGGCAAGAGACCCAGTACTTC. Amino acids: CASRRQGGLGQETQYF.

The V gene is TRBV5-6, the J gene TRBJ1-6; D gene uncertain. This CDR3 is built from 15 residues. CDR1 and CDR2 (germline): SGHDT, YYEEEE. V lost 1 base and J lost 3, with 8 bases in between. The CDR3 sequence is CASSLTADYNSPLHF. The DNA of the CDR3 is TGTGCCAGCAGCTTGACGGCGGACTATAATTCACCCCTCCACTTT.

This clone appeared a few times. The chain links TRBV5-1 to TRBJ1-1; D is unclear. Germline lookup yields CDR1 SGHRS and CDR2 YFSETQ. V shed 5 bases and J shed 1 base, with 9 bases lying between them. The CDR3 length is 13 residues. The CDR3 protein is CASSNTGNTEAFF. The CDR3 nucleotides read TGCGCCAGCAGTAACACGGGGAACACTGAAGCTTTCTTT.

V gene TRBV28 combines with J gene TRBJ2-1, with 9 positions matching TRBD1. The CDR3 is 18 amino acids. With V trimmed by 1 base and J by 3 bases, 10 bases remained unmatched. CDR1 and CDR2 from the germline V gene are MDHEN and SYDVKM. CDR3 protein: CASSLSSATGGNYNEQFF. In nucleotides, the CDR3 is TGTGCCAGCAGTTTATCCTCTGCGACAGGGGGAAACTACAATGAGCAGTTCTTC. Combining the CDR3 with reference TRBV28 and TRBJ2-1 gives the whole variable domain DVKVTQSSRYLVKRTGEKVFLECVQDMDHENMFWYRQDPGLGLRLIYFSYDVKMKEKGDIPEGYSVSREKKERFSLILESASTNQTSMYLCASSLSSATGGNYNEQFFGPGTRLTVL.

The chain joins TRBV19 to TRBJ2-5; TRBD1 aligns across 7 bases. The germline gives CDR1 LNHDA, CDR2 SQIVND (reference sequence). This CDR3 comprises 14 residues. V lost 4 bases and J lost 1; bases outside the gene matches: 3. The CDR3 DNA sequence: TGTGCCAGTAGTACCGGGACAGCCCAAGAGACCCAGTACTTC. Its protein product is CASSTGTAQETQYF.

This chain connects TRBV24-1 to TRBJ1-2; D unclear. The CDR3 is made up of 16 amino acids. V shed 1 base and J shed 1 base, with 12 bases lying between them. Germline V gene sequence: CDR1 KGHDR, CDR2 SFDVKD. Here the CDR3 DNA reads TGTGCCACCAGTGATTTAGGGCCCGGAGGTAACTATGGCTACACCTTC. It yields the protein CATSDLGPGGNYGYTF.

The genes are TRBV11-2 and TRBJ2-1, with a weak D call TRBD2 (6 bases). The CDR3 contains 14 residues. V shed 2 bases and J shed 5 bases, with 10 bases lying between them. Germline loops: CDR1 SGHAT, CDR2 FQNNGV. CDR3 DNA sequence: TGTGCCAGCAGCTTATGGACGGGGGACAATGAGCAGTTCTTC. It codes for CASSLWTGDNEQFF.

The chain recombines TRBV28 with TRBJ2-1; 7 positions agree with TRBD1. Losses at the gene ends were 6 bases for V and 10 bases for J; bases not matched to a gene: 6. The CDR3 spans 12 residues. Germline values: CDR1 MDHEN, CDR2 SYDVKM. The CDR3 sequence: CASSPRQGEQFF. The CDR3 nucleotides read TGTGCCAGCAGCCCTCGACAGGGCGAGCAGTTCTTC. Looking up the rest from reference TRBV28 and TRBJ2-1 gives the full variable domain: DVKVTQSSRYLVKRTGEKVFLECVQDMDHENMFWYRQDPGLGLRLIYFSYDVKMKEKGDIPEGYSVSREKKERFSLILESASTNQTSMYLCASSPRQGEQFFGPGTRLTVL.

V gene TRBV15 combines with J gene TRBJ2-7; 8 nucleotides line up with TRBD1. The CDR3 has 14 amino acids. CDR1 is LNHNV, CDR2 YYDKDF, per germline (reference sequence). Trimming took 6 bases from V and 3 from J; bases not matched to a gene: 7. The CDR3 bases are TGTGCCACCAGTAGTCGACAGGGGCTCTACGAGCAGTACTTC. It codes for CATSSRQGLYEQYF.